The present T cell receptor (beta chain) was sequenced within a study of shared clonotypes between healthy human individuals. Study-level background: Plates per donor: three CD4 naive, three CD4 memory, two CD8 naive, one CD8 memory. Whole-study findings and limits: The sole specimen, blood, was sampled, and tissue repertoires likely differ. Some clonotypes were shared by all four sorted-subset donors, while others were not shared. The non-shared ones had lower generation probabilities than the shared ones.

Some clones are missing from TCRdb's copy, which holds only in-frame ones; the method was immunoSEQ multiplex PCR. The sample contains about 380,000 clones, about 97% of which appear only once. Comment on this clone: What it recognizes is unknown.

CDR1 and CDR2 from the germline V gene are SGHTA and FQGNSA. Germline trimming cut 3 bases from V and 3 bases from J; bases unmatched to any gene: 9. The CDR3 covers 16 residues. The chain employs TRBV7-2 and TRBJ2-7; 9 nucleotides match TRBD2. This receptor was identified in a man younger than 45 in good health. The sequenced sample was memory CD8+ T cells sorted from blood. Subset described: CD45RO+ cells pooled with CCR7-negative TemRA cells. The CDR3 spells CASSFRGRAPYYEQYF. CDR3 bases: TGTGCCAGCAGCTTTCGCGGGAGGGCCCCCTACTACGAGCAGTACTTC.